A single sample is the source of the 17 T cell receptor beta chains below, sequenced in a study of T cell responses to AZD1222 COVID-19 vaccine. Assay used: immunoSEQ multiplex PCR; TCRdb lists only in-frame clones, some missing. The sample includes about 120,000 clones, approximately 85% of them seen just once. Sequencing used peripheral blood, obtained on day 0 of AZD1222 vaccination. The receptors were sampled from an adult in good health.

This clone has just one count. The chain carries TRBV6-5 and TRBJ1-5, with unresolved D. This CDR3 region has 14 residues. V was trimmed by 8 bases and J by 0 bases, leaving 11 bases between them. Per germline, CDR1 MNHEY and CDR2 SVGAGI. The CDR3 loop is CASRRAYSNQPQHF. DNA for the CDR3: TGTGCCAGCCGCCGCGCGTATAGCAATCAGCCCCAGCATTTT.

The chain is built from TRBV11-3 and TRBJ1-2, with D perhaps TRBD1 (6 bases). Germline lookup yields CDR1 SGHNT and CDR2 YENEEA. CDR3 size: 16 residues. Trimming took off 0 bases at V and 4 bases at J, with 15 bases between the two ends. This chain's CDR3 is CASSLERSGAGYGYTF. Written as DNA, the CDR3 is TGTGCCAGCAGCTTAGAGCGTTCGGGGGCCGGCTATGGCTACACCTTC.

This chain uses TRBV5-5 with TRBJ1-5, with D perhaps matching TRBD1 (5 bases). Germline CDR1 SGHKS, CDR2 YYEKEE (reference sequence). The germline V and J ends were trimmed by 4 bases and 9 bases, with 14 bases remaining between them. CDR3 length: 13 residues. CDR3 nucleotides: TGTGCCAGCAGCGCGGACACCGTCGTGCCCCAGCATTTT. Translation: CASSADTVVPQHF.

In its sample, this clone was seen a few times. The chain recombines TRBV20-1 with TRBJ2-7, with a tentative D call TRBD2 (5 bases). CDR1 and CDR2 (germline): DFQATT, SNEGSKA (reference sequence). CDR3 length: 10 amino acids. Between the trimmed V and J ends, which lost 5 bases and 5 bases, there was a span of 7 bases. CDR3 protein: CSALANEQYF. The CDR3 DNA sequence: TGCAGTGCTCTAGCTAACGAGCAGTACTTC.

J is TRBJ1-1 and V is TRBV19; D is unresolved. The CDR3 consists of 10 residues. The germline V gene encodes CDR1 LNHDA and CDR2 SQIVND (reference sequence). The germline V and J ends were trimmed by 7 bases and 8 bases, with 8 bases remaining between them. In nucleotides, the CDR3 is TGTGCCAGTATAGCCGGCGAAGCTTTCTTT. Translating gives CASIAGEAFF.

CDR3 loop: CASSLGLAGGLNIQYF. The DNA of the CDR3 is TGTGCCAGCAGCCTGGGACTAGCGGGGGGGCTTAACATTCAGTACTTC. The chain joins TRBV28 to TRBJ2-4; 16 bases line up with TRBD2. The CDR3 covers 16 residues. Trimming removed 6 bases from V and 7 bases from J; junction bases left unmatched: 6. Per germline, CDR1 MDHEN and CDR2 SYDVKM.

The V call is TRBV4-2, the J call TRBJ1-1, with D unclear. Germline lookup yields CDR1 LGHNA and CDR2 YNFKEQ. Trimming shortened V by 0 bases and J by 2 bases, and 4 bases separated the two germline ends. There are 13 residues in the CDR3. The CDR3 here is CASSQDLNTEAFF. The CDR3 DNA reads TGTGCCAGCAGCCAAGATCTAAACACTGAAGCTTTCTTT.

This sequence joins TRBV13 and TRBJ2-1, with TRBD2 matching 8 bases. The CDR3 covers 15 residues. The V gene end was trimmed by 6 bases and the J gene end by 8 bases; junction bases not matched to a gene: 12. CDR1 and CDR2 (germline): PRHDT, FYEKMQ (reference sequence). The CDR3 sequence: CASSDGTSRGDEQFF. For the CDR3, the DNA is TGTGCCAGCAGTGATGGGACTAGTCGAGGGGATGAGCAGTTCTTC.

CDR3 amino acids: CASSIRRGSIYNEQFF. For the CDR3, the DNA is TGTGCCAGTAGTATTCGTAGAGGATCCATCTACAATGAGCAGTTCTTC. This chain links TRBV19 with TRBJ2-1; D not resolved. This CDR3 is 16 amino acids long. From germline, CDR1 is LNHDA and CDR2 SQIVND (reference sequence). The V end was cut by 3 bases, the J end by 3 bases, with 15 bases between.

The genes are TRBV28 and TRBJ2-3; 11 bases fit TRBD1. The CDR3 runs 15 residues. V shed 6 bases and J 2 bases; nucleotides not matched to a gene: 4. Looked up from germline, CDR1 is MDHEN and CDR2 is SYDVKM. The CDR3: CASRPGQGVTDTQYF. The CDR3 DNA reads TGTGCCAGCAGACCGGGACAGGGGGTCACAGATACGCAGTATTTT.

This chain uses TRBV6-5 with TRBJ2-7; tentatively, D is TRBD2 (5 bases). The V end lost 7 bases, the J end lost 6 bases, and 7 bases lay between the germline ends. Per germline, CDR1 MNHEY and CDR2 SVGAGI. This CDR3 is built from 10 residues. CDR3 sequence reads: CASMEVEQYF. The CDR3, as DNA: TGTGCCAGCATGGAGGTCGAGCAGTACTTC.

This clone is medium-sized by share. The V gene is TRBV7-9, the J gene TRBJ2-1; D uncertain. The ends were cut back, 2 bases at V and 0 bases at J, with 11 bases in the middle. Germline CDR1 and CDR2: SEHNR and FQNEAQ (reference sequence). The CDR3 has 16 residues. CDR3 in amino acids: CASSLKHLSSYNEQFF. The CDR3 region has the DNA TGTGCCAGCAGCTTAAAACACCTGAGCTCCTACAATGAGCAGTTCTTC.

This clone was seen a handful of times. The chain is built from TRBV4-3 and TRBJ2-3; possibly TRBD1 for D (5 bases). The V and J ends lost 0 bases and 3 bases respectively, with 16 bases between them. Germline CDR1 and CDR2: LGHNA and YSLEER. This CDR3 is 17 amino acids long. The CDR3 protein is CASSQDRIGKGTDTQYF. The CDR3 bases are TGCGCCAGCAGCCAAGATCGGATTGGAAAGGGGACAGATACGCAGTATTTT.

As to this clone: Other DNA sequences in the same sample also yield this CDR3. CDR3 in amino acids: CASSVGGQGNSPLHF. CDR3 bases: TGTGCCAGCAGCGTAGGGGGTCAGGGGAATTCACCCCTCCACTTT. V and J are TRBV9 and TRBJ1-6; weak D call: TRBD1 (6 bases). The CDR3 has 15 amino acids. V lost 0 bases, J lost 7 bases, and 11 bases lay in between. From germline, CDR1 is SGDLS and CDR2 YYNGEE. Using reference TRBV9 and TRBJ1-6 for the parts outside the CDR3, the full variable domain is DSGVTQTPKHLITATGQRVTLRCSPRSGDLSVYWYQQSLDQGLQFLIQYYNGEERAKGNILERFSAQQFPDLHSELNLSSLELGDSALYFCASSVGGQGNSPLHFGNGTRLTVT.

V gene TRBV30 combines with J gene TRBJ2-5; D unresolved. Germline CDR1 and CDR2: GTSNPN and SVGIG (reference sequence). Trimming took off 5 bases at V and 2 bases at J, with 9 bases between the two ends. The CDR3 totals 12 residues. The CDR3 sequence: CAWSWWQETQYF. The DNA of the CDR3 is TGTGCCTGGTCCTGGTGGCAAGAGACCCAGTACTTC.

This clone turned up a few times. The chain links TRBV5-4 to TRBJ2-2; a possible D gene is TRBD2 (6 bases). This CDR3 spans 15 amino acids. V lost 7 bases, J lost 0 bases, and 13 bases lay in between. Germline CDR1 and CDR2: SGHNT and YYREEE (reference sequence). CDR3 nucleotides: TGTGCCAGCGCTCGGGAGCGGACGAACACCGGGGAGCTGTTTTTT. This codes for CASARERTNTGELFF.

The rearrangement joins TRBV27 to TRBJ1-5; no firm D call. This CDR3 region has 14 residues. Trimming left V 6 bases short and J 3 bases short, with 12 bases between. From germline, CDR1 is MNHEY and CDR2 SMNVEV (reference sequence). The CDR3: CASSSTSYNQPQHF. CDR3 in DNA: TGTGCCAGCAGCTCGACCAGCTACAATCAGCCCCAGCATTTT.